The entry below gives a single T cell receptor (beta chain) sequence along with its context. This entry belongs to a study of PD-L1 blockade in urothelial cancer. Trimming took 2 bases from V and 0 from J; bases not matched to a gene: 13. The CDR3 covers 20 residues. CDR1 is SGHRS, CDR2 YFSETQ, per germline. Clones were read by immunoSEQ multiplex PCR, and TCRdb kept only the in-frame ones, dropping some. The sample lists 90,000 to 120,000 clones, about 90% occurring once. This receptor was identified in a woman aged 80 or over with urothelial cancer. The rearrangement links TRBV5-1 to TRBJ2-3, with 12 bases that match TRBD2. The sample here was PBMCs, taken around atezolizumab (anti-PD-L1) treatment. As DNA, the CDR3 is TGCGCCAGCAGCTTCCCAATGGGGACTAGCGGGTCGTCTAGCACAGATACGCAGTATTTT. Translated: CASSFPMGTSGSSSTDTQYF.